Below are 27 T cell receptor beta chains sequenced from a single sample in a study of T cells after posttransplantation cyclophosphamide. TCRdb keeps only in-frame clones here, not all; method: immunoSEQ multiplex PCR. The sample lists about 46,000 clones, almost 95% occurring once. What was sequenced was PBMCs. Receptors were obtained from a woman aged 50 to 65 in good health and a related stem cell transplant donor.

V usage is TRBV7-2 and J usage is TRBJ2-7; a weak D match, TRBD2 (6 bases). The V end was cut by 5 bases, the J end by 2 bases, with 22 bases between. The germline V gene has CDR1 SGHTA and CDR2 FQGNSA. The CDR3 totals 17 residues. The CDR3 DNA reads TGTGCCAGCAGCCCGGAGCCGGCCGGACTAATAGCCTACGAGCAGTACTTC. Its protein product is CASSPEPAGLIAYEQYF.

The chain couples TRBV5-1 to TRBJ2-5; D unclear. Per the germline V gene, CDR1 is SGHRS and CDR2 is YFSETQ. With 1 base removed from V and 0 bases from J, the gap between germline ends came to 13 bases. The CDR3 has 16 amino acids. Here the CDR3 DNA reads TGCGCCAGCAGCTTGAACGGCGGAATCCACCAAGAGACCCAGTACTTC. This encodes CASSLNGGIHQETQYF.

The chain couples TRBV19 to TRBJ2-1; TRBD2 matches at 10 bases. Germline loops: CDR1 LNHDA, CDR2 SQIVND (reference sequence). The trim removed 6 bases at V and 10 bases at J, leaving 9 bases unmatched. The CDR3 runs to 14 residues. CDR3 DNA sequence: TGTGCCAGTAGAGGTCCTAGCGGGAGTTCGGAGCAGTTCTTC. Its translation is CASRGPSGSSEQFF. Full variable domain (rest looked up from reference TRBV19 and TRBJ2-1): DGGITQSPKYLFRKEGQNVTLSCEQNLNHDAMYWYRQDPGQGLRLIYYSQIVNDFQKGDIAEGYSVSREKKESFPLTVTSAQKNPTAFYLCASRGPSGSSEQFFGPGTRLTVL.

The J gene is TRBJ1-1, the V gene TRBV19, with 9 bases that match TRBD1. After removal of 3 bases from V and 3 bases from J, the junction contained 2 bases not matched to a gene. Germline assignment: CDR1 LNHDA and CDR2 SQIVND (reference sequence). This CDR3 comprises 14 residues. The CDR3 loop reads CASSMDRGYTEAFF. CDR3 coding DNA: TGTGCCAGTAGTATGGACAGGGGATACACTGAAGCTTTCTTT.

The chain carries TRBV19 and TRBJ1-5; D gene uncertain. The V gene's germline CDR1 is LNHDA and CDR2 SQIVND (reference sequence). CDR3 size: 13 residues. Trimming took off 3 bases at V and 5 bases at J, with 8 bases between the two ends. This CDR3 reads CASSIGRDQPQHF. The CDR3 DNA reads TGTGCCAGTAGTATCGGTCGGGATCAGCCCCAGCATTTT. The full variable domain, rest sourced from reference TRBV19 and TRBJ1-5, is DGGITQSPKYLFRKEGQNVTLSCEQNLNHDAMYWYRQDPGQGLRLIYYSQIVNDFQKGDIAEGYSVSREKKESFPLTVTSAQKNPTAFYLCASSIGRDQPQHFGDGTRLSIL.

Here the CDR3 DNA reads TGTGCCAGCAGCTCATCTATGGGACAGTTGAACACTGAAGCTTTCTTT. It yields the protein CASSSSMGQLNTEAFF. The V call is TRBV5-4, the J call TRBJ1-1; TRBD1 matches 7 bases. With V trimmed by 3 bases and J by 0 bases, 8 bases remained unmatched. This CDR3 has 16 amino acids. CDR1 and CDR2 from the germline V gene are SGHNT and YYREEE (reference sequence).

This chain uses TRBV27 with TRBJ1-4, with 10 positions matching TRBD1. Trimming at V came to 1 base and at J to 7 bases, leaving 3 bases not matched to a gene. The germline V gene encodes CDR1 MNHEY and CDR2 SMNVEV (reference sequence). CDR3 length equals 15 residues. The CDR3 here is CASSLWTGGIEKLFF. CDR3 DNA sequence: TGTGCCAGCAGTTTATGGACAGGGGGTATTGAAAAACTGTTTTTT.

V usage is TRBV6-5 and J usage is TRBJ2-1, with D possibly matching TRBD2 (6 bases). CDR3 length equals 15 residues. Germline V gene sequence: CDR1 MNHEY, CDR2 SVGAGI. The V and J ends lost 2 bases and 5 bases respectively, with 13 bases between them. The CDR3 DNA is TGTGCCAGCAGTTACGGGAGGACGGGGCACAATGAGCAGTTCTTC. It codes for CASSYGRTGHNEQFF.

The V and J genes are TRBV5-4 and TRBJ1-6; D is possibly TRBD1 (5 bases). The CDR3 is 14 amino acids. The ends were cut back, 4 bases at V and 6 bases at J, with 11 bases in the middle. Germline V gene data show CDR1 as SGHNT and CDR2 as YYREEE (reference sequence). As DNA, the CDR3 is TGTGCCAGCAGCGGAGGGGTCGCTAATTCACCCCTCCACTTT. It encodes CASSGGVANSPLHF.

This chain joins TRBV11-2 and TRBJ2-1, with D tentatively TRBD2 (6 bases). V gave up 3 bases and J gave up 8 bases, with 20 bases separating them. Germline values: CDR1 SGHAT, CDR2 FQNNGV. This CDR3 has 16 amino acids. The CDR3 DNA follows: TGTGCCAGCAGCTTTATGAGAGCGGGCGGGATCTATGAGCAGTTCTTC. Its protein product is CASSFMRAGGIYEQFF.

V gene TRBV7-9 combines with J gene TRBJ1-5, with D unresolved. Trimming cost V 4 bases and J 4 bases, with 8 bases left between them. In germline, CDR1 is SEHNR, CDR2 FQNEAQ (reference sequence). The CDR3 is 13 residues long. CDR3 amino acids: CASSSTGNQPQHF. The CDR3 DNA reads TGTGCCAGCAGCTCGACGGGAAATCAGCCCCAGCATTTT. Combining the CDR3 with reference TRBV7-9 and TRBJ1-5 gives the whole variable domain DTGVSQNPRHKITKRGQNVTFRCDPISEHNRLYWYRQTLGQGPEFLTYFQNEAQLEKSRLLSDRFSAERPKGSFSTLEIQRTEQGDSAMYLCASSSTGNQPQHFGDGTRLSIL.

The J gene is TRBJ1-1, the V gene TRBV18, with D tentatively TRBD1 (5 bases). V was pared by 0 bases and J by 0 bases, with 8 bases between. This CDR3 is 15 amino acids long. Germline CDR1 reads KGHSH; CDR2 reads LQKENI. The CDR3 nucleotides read TGTGCCAGCTCACCACCAGGGGTGCTGAACACTGAAGCTTTCTTT. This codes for CASSPPGVLNTEAFF.

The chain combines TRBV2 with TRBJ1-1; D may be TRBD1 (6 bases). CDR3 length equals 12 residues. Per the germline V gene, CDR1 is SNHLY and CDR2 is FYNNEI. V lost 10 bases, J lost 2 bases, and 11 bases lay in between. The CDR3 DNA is TGTGCCACCACAGGGAGTAACACTGAAGCTTTCTTT. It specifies CATTGSNTEAFF.

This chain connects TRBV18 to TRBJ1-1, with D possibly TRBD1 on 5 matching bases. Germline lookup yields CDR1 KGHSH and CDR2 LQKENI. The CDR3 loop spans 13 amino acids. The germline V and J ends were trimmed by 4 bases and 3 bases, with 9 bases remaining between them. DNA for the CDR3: TGTGCCAGCTCACAACAGGTCGACACTGAAGCTTTCTTT. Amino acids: CASSQQVDTEAFF.

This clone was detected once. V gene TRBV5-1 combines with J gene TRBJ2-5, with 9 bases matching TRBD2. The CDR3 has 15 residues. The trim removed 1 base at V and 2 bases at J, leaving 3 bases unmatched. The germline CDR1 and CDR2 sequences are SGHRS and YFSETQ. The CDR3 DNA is TGCGCCAGCAGCTTGAGTCTAGCGGGGCAAGAGACCCAGTACTTC. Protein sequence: CASSLSLAGQETQYF.

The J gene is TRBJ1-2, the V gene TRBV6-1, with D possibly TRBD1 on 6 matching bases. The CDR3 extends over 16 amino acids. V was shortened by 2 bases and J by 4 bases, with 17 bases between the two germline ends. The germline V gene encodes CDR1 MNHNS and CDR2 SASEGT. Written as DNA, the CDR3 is TGTGCCAGCAGTGAAATGTACGCGGGGGGCTCCTATGGCTACACCTTC. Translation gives CASSEMYAGGSYGYTF.

The CDR3 coding sequence is TGTGCCAGCAGCCCGAGGTCCGGGCAGCCCCAGCATTTT. This codes for CASSPRSGQPQHF. The chain employs TRBV16 and TRBJ1-5; D remains ambiguous. With 4 bases removed from V and 7 bases from J, the gap between germline ends came to 11 bases. CDR1 is KGHSY, CDR2 FQNENV, per germline. The CDR3 has 13 amino acids.

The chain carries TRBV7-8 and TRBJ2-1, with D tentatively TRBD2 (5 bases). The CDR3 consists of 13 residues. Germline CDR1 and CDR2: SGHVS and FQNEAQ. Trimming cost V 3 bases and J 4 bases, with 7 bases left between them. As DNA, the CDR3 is TGTGCCAGCAGCTTCGAGCGGTACAATGAGCAGTTCTTC. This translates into CASSFERYNEQFF.

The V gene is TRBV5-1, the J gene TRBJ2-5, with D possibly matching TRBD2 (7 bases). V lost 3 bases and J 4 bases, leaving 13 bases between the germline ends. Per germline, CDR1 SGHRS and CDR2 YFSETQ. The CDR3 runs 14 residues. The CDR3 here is CASSWSGEGETQYF. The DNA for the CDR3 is TGCGCCAGCAGCTGGTCAGGGGAGGGAGAGACCCAGTACTTC.

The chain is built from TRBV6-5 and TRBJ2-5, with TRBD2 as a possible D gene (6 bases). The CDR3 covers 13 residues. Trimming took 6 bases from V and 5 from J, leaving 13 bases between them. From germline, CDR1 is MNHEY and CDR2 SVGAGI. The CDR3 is CASSPVGTETQYF. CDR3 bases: TGTGCCAGCAGCCCAGTGGGGACTGAGACCCAGTACTTC.

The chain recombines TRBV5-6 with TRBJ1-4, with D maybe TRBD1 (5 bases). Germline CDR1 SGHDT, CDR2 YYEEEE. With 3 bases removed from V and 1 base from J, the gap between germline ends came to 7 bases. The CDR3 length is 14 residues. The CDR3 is CASSSQGTNEKLFF. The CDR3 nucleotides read TGTGCCAGCAGCTCCCAGGGAACTAATGAAAAACTGTTTTTT. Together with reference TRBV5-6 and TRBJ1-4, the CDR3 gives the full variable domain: DAGVTQSPTHLIKTRGQQVTLRCSPKSGHDTVSWYQQALGQGPQFIFQYYEEEERQRGNFPDRFSGHQFPNYSSELNVNALLLGDSALYLCASSSQGTNEKLFFGSGTQLSVL.

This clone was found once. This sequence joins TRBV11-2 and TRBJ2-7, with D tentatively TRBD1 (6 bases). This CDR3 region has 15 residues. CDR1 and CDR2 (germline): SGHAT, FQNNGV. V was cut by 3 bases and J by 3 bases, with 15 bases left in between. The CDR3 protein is CASSFTRGLDYEQYF. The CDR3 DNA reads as TGTGCCAGCAGCTTCACCAGGGGATTAGACTACGAGCAGTACTTC.

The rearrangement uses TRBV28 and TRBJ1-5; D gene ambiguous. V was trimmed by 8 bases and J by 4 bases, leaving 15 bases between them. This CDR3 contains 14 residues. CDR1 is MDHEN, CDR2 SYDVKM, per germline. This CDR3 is CASVAREGNQPQHF. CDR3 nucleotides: TGTGCCAGCGTCGCAAGGGAGGGAAATCAGCCCCAGCATTTT.

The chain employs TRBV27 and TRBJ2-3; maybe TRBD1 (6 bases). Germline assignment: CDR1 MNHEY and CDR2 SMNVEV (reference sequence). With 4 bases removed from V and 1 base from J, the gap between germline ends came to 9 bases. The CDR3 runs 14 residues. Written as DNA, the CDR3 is TGTGCCAGCAGTTATGGACAGCGCACAGATACGCAGTATTTT. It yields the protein CASSYGQRTDTQYF.

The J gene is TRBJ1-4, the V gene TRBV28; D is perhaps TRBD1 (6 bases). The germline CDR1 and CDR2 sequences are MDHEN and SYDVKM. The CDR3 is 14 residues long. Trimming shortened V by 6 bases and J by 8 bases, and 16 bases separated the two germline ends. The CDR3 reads CASRRGGLGEKLFF. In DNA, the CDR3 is TGTGCCAGCAGGCGGGGGGGCCTAGGGGAAAAACTGTTTTTT.

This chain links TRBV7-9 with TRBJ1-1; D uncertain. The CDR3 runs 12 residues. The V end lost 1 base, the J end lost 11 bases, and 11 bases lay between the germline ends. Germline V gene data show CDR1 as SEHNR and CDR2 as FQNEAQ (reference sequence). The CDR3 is CASSLDERNAFF. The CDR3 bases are TGTGCCAGCAGCTTAGATGAGAGGAATGCTTTCTTT.

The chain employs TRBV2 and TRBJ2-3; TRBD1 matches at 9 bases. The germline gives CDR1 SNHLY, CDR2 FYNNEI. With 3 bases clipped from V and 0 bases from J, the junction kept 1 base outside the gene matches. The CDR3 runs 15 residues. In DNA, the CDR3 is TGTGCCAGCAGTGAGGGACAGGGCAGCACAGATACGCAGTATTTT. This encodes CASSEGQGSTDTQYF. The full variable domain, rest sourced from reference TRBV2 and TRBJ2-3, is EPEVTQTPSHQVTQMGQEVILRCVPISNHLYFYWYRQILGQKVEFLVSFYNNEISEKSEIFDDQFSVERPDGSNFTLKIRSTKLEDSAMYFCASSEGQGSTDTQYFGPGTRLTVL.